This TCR beta chain was documented in a study of regulatory T cells in long-lasting Graves disease. The time point was: persistent/refractory GD, antithyroid drugs over 5 years with positive TRAb. The authors made the TCR library using RNA they extracted from PBMCs. American Thyroid Association guidelines were used to diagnose Graves' disease. After removal of 5 bases from V and 4 bases from J, the junction contained 6 bases not matched to a gene. Germline loops: CDR1 PRHDT, CDR2 FYEKMQ (reference sequence). The CDR3 consists of 16 residues. The authors built TCR beta libraries using iRepertoire HTBI primers and Arm-PCR of CDR3 regions. Per the authors' pipeline: Overall, samples carried around 60 TRBV and more than 13 TRBJ segments. Each CDR3 protein is one row after TCRdb ran MiXCR on the multiplex PCR reads. The V and J calls reflect TCRdb's pipeline rather than the authors' work. The table has roughly 300,000 distinct CDR3 sequences, about 20% seen once.

General study findings and limits: It is possible that accuracy was reduced by the small size of the sample.

This clonotype was seen ten or more times. Its antigen is unknown. The chain couples TRBV13 to TRBJ2-5, with 14 bases identical to TRBD2. The clonotype comes from a female donor with Graves disease. Material: peripheral blood mononuclear cells (PBMCs), obtained when the disease was refractory, from a patient treated with antithyroid drugs. Here the CDR3 reads CASSPRLAGGPETQYF. The CDR3 DNA reads as TGTGCCAGCAGCCCGCGACTAGCGGGGGGGCCAGAGACCCAGTACTTC.